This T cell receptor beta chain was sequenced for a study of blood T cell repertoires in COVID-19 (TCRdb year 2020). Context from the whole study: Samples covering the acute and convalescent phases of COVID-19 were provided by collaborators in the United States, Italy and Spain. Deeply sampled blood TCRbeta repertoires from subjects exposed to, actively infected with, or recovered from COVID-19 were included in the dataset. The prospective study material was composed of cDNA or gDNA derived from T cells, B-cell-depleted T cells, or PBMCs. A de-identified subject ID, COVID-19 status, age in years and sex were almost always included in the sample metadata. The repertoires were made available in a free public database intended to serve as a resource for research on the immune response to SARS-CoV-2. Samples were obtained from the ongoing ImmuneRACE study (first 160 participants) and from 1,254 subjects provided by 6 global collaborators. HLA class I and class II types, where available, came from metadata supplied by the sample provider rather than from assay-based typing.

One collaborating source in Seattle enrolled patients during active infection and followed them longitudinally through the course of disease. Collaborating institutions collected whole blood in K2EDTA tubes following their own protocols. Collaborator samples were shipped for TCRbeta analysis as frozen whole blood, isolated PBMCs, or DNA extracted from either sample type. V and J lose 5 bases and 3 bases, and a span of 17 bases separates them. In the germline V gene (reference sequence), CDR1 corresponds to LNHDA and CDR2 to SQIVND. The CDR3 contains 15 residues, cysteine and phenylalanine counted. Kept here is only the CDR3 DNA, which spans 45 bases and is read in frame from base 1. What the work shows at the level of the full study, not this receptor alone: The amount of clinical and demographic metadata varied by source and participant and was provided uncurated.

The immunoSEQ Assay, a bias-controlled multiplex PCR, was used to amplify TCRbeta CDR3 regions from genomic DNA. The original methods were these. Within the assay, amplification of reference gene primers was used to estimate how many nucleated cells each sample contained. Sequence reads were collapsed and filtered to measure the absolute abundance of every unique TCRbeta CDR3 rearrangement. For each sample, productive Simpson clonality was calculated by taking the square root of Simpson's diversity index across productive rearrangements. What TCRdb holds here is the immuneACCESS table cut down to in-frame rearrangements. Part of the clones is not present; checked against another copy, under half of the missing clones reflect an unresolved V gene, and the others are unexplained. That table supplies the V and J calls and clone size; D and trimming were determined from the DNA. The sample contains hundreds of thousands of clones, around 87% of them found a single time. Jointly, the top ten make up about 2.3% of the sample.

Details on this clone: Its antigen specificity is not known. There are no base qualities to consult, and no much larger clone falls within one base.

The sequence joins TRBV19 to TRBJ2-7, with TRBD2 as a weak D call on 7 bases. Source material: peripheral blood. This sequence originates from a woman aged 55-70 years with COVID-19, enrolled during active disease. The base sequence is TGTGCCAGTAGTCCCTCAAGAGGGGGGGTCTACGAGCAGTACTTC. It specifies CASSPSRGGVYEQYF.